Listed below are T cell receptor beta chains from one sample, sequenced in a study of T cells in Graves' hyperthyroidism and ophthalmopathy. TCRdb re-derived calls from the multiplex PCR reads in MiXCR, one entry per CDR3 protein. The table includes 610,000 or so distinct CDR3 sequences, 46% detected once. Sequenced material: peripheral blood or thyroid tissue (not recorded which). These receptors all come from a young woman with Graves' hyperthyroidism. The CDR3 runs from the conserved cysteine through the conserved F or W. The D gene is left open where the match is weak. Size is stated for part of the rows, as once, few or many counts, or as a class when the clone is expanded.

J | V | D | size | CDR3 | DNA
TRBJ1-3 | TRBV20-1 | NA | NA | CSARDSAGAENTIYF | TGCAGTGCTAGAGATAGCGCAGGGGCTGAAAACACCATATATTTT
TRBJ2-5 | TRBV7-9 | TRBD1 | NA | CASSQTGGVGTQYF | TGTGCCAGCAGCCAAACAGGGGGCGTTGGGACCCAGTACTTC
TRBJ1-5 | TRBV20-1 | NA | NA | CSARPSTRDSYEHF | TGCAGTGCTAGACCTTCGACTAGGGACTCCTACGAGCATTTT
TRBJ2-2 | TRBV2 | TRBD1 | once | CASSGGQGGTGELFF | TGTGCCAGCAGCGGAGGACAGGGTGGGACCGGGGAGCTGTTTTTT
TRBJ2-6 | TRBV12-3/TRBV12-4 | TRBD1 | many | CASTPPGQPPGANVLTF | TGTGCCAGCACCCCGCCGGGACAGCCTCCTGGGGCCAACGTCCTGACTTTC
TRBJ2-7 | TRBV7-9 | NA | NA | CASTQDRENPYEQYF | TGTGCCAGCACCCAGGACCGGGAGAACCCCTACGAGCAGTACTTC
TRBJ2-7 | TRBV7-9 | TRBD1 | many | CASSFPGQGAYEQYF | TGTGCCAGCAGCTTCCCGGGACAGGGGGCCTACGAGCAGTACTTC
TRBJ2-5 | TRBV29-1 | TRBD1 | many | CSALPGQPTRAQYF | TGCAGCGCCCTCCCGGGACAGCCAACCAGGGCCCAGTACTTC
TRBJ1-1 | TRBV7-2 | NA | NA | CASSFTDTAENTEAFF | TGTGCCAGCAGCTTTACCGATACGGCGGAAAACACTGAAGCTTTCTTT
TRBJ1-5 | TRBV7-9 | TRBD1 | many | CASSSSGQVGQPQHF | TGTGCCAGCAGCTCCTCGGGACAGGTGGGGCAGCCCCAGCATTTT
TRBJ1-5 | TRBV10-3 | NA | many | CAITGERLLEHF | TGTGCCATCACTGGGGAGAGGCTGCTCGAGCATTTT
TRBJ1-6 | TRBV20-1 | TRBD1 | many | CSASEGARNSPLHF | TGCAGTGCTAGTGAGGGGGCCCGCAATTCACCCCTCCACTTT
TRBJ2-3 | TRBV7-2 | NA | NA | CASSQPSTDTQYF | TGTGCCAGCAGCCAACCGAGCACAGATACGCAGTATTTT
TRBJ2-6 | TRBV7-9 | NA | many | CASSLVGGPGANVLTF | TGTGCCAGCAGCTTAGTCGGGGGACCTGGGGCCAACGTCCTGACTTTC
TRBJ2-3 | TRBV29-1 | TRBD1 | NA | CSVVQGAGDTQYF | TGCAGCGTTGTACAGGGGGCGGGAGATACGCAGTATTTT
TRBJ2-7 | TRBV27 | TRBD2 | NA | CASSGLTSGRSYEQYF | TGTGCCAGCAGTGGCTTAACTAGCGGGAGATCCTACGAGCAGTACTTC
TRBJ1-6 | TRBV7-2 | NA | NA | CASSLSRAGAYSEQFNSPLHF | TGTGCCAGCAGCTTATCCCGAGCGGGAGCGTACAGTGAGCAGTTTAATTCACCCCTCCACTTT
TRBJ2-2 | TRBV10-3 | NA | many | CAISESNELTNTGELFF | TGTGCCATCAGTGAGTCGAATGAGCTAACCAACACCGGGGAGCTGTTTTTT
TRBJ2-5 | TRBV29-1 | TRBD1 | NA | CSSEQDRGANEQYF | TGCAGCTCAGAGCAGGACAGGGGGGCCAATGAGCAGTACTTC
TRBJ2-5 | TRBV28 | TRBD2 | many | CASSDSGTETQYF | TGTGCCAGCAGTGATAGCGGGACTGAGACCCAGTACTTC
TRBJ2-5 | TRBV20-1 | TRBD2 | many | CSAISSGKPGQETQYF | TGCAGTGCTATATCTAGCGGGAAGCCGGGCCAAGAGACCCAGTACTTC
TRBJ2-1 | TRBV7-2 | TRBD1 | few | CASSKGTGRPHEQFF | TGTGCCAGCAGCAAAGGGACAGGGAGGCCCCATGAGCAGTTCTTC
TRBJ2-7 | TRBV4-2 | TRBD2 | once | CASRTSGSYGQYF | TGTGCCAGCAGGACTAGCGGGAGCTACGGGCAGTACTTC
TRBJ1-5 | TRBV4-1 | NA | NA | CASSQEGSGEQQPQHF | TGCGCCAGCAGCCAAGAAGGGTCAGGGGAGCAACAGCCCCAGCATTTT
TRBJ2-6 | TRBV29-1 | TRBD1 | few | CSGRQGVDTGANVLTF | TGCAGCGGACGACAGGGGGTGGACACCGGGGCCAACGTCCTGACTTTC
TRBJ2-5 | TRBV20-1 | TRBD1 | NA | CSARPVTGGAETQYF | TGCAGTGCTAGACCCGTCACAGGGGGTGCTGAGACCCAGTACTTC
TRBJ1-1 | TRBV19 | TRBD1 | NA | CATIGQGSMNTEAFF | TGTGCTACGATAGGACAGGGGTCCATGAACACTGAAGCTTTCTTT
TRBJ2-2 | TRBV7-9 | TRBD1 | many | CASSTTGGENTGELFF | TGTGCCAGCAGCACGACAGGGGGCGAGAACACCGGGGAGCTGTTTTTT
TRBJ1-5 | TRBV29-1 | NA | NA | CSLGRDHQPQHF | TGCAGCTTAGGTAGGGATCATCAGCCCCAGCATTTT
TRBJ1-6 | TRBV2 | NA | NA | CASSAEGFSYNSPLHF | TGTGCCAGCAGTGCCGAAGGATTCTCCTATAATTCACCCCTCCACTTT
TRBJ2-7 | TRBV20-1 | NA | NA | CSAEDGGPGYEQYF | TGCAGTGCCGAGGACGGGGGGCCAGGCTACGAGCAGTACTTC
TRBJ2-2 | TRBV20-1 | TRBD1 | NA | CSAKTGFTGELFF | TGCAGTGCCAAGACAGGGTTCACCGGGGAGCTGTTTTTT
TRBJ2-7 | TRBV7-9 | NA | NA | CASSLVQAGEQYF | TGTGCCAGCAGCTTAGTCCAGGCTGGGGAGCAGTACTTC
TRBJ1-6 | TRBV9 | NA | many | CASSVGVGSPLHF | TGTGCCAGCAGCGTGGGGGTTGGGTCACCCCTCCACTTT
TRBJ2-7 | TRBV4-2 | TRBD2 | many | CASSPLAGPYEQYF | TGTGCCAGCAGCCCATTAGCGGGTCCCTACGAGCAGTACTTC
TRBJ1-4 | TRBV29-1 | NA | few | CSVLAGGAEKLFF | TGCAGCGTCCTAGCGGGAGGAGCAGAAAAACTGTTTTTT
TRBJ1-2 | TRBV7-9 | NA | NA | CASSSAGADGYTF | TGTGCCAGCAGCTCAGCGGGAGCGGATGGCTACACCTTC
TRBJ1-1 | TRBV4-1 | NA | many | CASSQSIGMNTEAFF | TGCGCCAGCAGCCAATCTATCGGCATGAACACTGAAGCTTTCTTT
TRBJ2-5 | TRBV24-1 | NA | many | CATSDSELGSQWETQYF | TGTGCCACCAGTGATTCAGAATTGGGCAGCCAATGGGAGACCCAGTACTTC
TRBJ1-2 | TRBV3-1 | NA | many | CASSQVQTYGYTF | TGTGCCAGCAGCCAAGTACAAACCTATGGCTACACCTTC
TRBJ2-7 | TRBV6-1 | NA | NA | CASSEALGLTSYEQYF | TGTGCCAGCAGTGAAGCGTTAGGACTTACCTCCTACGAGCAGTACTTC
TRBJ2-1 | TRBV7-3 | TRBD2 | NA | CASSWGLAGHEQFF | TGTGCCAGCAGCTGGGGACTAGCGGGACATGAGCAGTTCTTC
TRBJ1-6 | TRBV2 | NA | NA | CASSAREAASPNSPLHF | TGTGCCAGCAGTGCTAGAGAGGCGGCGAGCCCTAATTCACCCCTCCACTTT
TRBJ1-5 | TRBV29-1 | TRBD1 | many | CSVGQGNQPQHF | TGCAGCGTTGGACAGGGTAATCAGCCCCAGCATTTT
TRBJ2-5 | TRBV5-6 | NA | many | CASSLVLAYTETQYF | TGTGCCAGCAGCTTGGTACTAGCCTACACAGAGACCCAGTACTTC
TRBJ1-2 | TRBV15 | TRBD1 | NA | CATSSQNRGYYGYTF | TGTGCCACCAGCAGCCAGAACAGGGGTTACTATGGCTACACCTTC
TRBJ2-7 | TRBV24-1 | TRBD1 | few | CATSEQGYEQYF | TGTGCCACCAGTGAACAGGGGTACGAGCAGTACTTC
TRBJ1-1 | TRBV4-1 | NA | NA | CASSQPPPPGTEAFF | TGCGCCAGCAGCCAACCACCCCCCCCGGGCACTGAAGCTTTCTTT
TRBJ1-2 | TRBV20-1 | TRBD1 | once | CSATRDRGLYGYTF | TGCAGTGCTACCCGAGACAGGGGTCTGTATGGCTACACCTTC
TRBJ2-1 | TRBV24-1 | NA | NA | CATSDSGTRSYNEQFF | TGTGCCACCAGTGACTCCGGGACTCGCTCCTACAATGAGCAGTTCTTC
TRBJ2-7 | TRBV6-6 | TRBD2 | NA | CASVPSGRSEQYF | TGTGCCAGCGTTCCGAGCGGGAGGAGCGAGCAGTACTTC
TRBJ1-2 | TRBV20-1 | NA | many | CSARRANYGYTF | TGCAGTGCCCGCAGAGCTAACTATGGCTACACCTTC
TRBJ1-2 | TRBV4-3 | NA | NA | CASSQDQGFTGPGYTF | TGCGCCAGCAGCCAAGATCAGGGGTTTACAGGGCCTGGCTACACCTTC
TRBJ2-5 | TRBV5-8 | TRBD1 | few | CASSLGTGGVWSLKKTQYF | TGTGCCAGCAGCTTGGGGACAGGGGGCGTCTGGTCCCTAAAGAAAACCCAGTACTTC